This T cell receptor beta chain is from a study of cytomegalovirus exposure and HLA in healthy donors. Study-wide findings and caveats: Analysis performed later showed TCR beta chains linked to HLA being more clonally expanded than equally common others.

Per germline, CDR1 SEHNR and CDR2 FQNEAQ (reference sequence). The CDR3 extends over 14 amino acids. The ends lost 1 base at V and 5 bases at J; junction bases unmatched: 3. Turning to this clone: Its target is unknown.

60 Vbeta and 13 Jbeta primers were used in PCR. Libraries were prepared by immunoSEQ multiplex PCR; TCRdb keeps only in-frame clonotypes and omits some of them. The sample gives approximately 69,000 clones, 60% to 75% of which show up once; 20% to 25% is in the top ten. The sequenced sample was PBMCs. The clonotype comes from a middle-aged man in good health and CMV-seropositive. This chain connects TRBV7-9 to TRBJ2-5, with TRBD1 identical over 8 bases. The CDR3 sequence is CASSLGDRRETQYF. Written as DNA, the CDR3 is TGTGCCAGCAGCTTAGGGGACAGGCGGGAGACCCAGTACTTC.